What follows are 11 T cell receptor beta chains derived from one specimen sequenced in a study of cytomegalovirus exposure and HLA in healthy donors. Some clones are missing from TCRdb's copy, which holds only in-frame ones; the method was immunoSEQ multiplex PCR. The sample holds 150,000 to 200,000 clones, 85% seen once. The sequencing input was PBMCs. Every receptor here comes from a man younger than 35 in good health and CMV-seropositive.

CDR3 in amino acids: CATSRDSGTDTQYF. The CDR3 region has the DNA TGTGCCACATCTCGGGACTCGGGCACAGATACGCAGTATTTT. The chain uses TRBV6-6 and TRBJ2-3; tentatively, D is TRBD2 (6 bases). V was trimmed by 10 bases and J by 1 base, leaving 15 bases between them. Per the germline V gene, CDR1 is MNHNY and CDR2 is SVGAGI (reference sequence). This CDR3 has 14 amino acids.

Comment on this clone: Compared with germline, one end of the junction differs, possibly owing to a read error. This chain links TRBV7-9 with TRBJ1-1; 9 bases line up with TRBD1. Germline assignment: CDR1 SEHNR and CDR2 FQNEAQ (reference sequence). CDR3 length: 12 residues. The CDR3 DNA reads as TGTGCCAGCAGCTTAGGGACAGGGGATTCCCGTTTT. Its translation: CASSLGTGDSRF. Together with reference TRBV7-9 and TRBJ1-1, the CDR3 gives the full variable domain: DTGVSQNPRHKITKRGQNVTFRCDPISEHNRLYWYRQTLGQGPEFLTYFQNEAQLEKSRLLSDRFSAERPKGSFSTLEIQRTEQGDSAMYLCASSLGTGDSRFGQGTRLTVV.

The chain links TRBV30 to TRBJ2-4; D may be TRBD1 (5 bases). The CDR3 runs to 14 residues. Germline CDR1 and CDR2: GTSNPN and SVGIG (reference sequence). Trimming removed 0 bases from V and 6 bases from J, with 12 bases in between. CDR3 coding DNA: TGTGCCTGGAGTGTTGGGGAACAGGCAAACATTCAGTACTTC. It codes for CAWSVGEQANIQYF.

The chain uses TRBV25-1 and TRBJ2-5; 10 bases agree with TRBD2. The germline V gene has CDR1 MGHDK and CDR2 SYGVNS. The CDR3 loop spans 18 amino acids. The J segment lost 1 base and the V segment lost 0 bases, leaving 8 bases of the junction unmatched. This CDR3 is CASSEYKASGGPQETQYF. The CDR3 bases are TGTGCCAGCAGTGAATATAAGGCTAGCGGGGGACCCCAAGAGACCCAGTACTTC.

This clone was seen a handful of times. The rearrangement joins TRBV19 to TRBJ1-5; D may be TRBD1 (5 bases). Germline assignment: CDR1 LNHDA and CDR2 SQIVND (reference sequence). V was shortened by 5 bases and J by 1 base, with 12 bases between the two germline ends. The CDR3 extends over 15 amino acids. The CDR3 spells CASSDGGQSNQPQHF. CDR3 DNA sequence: TGTGCCAGTAGTGACGGGGGTCAAAGCAATCAGCCCCAGCATTTT.

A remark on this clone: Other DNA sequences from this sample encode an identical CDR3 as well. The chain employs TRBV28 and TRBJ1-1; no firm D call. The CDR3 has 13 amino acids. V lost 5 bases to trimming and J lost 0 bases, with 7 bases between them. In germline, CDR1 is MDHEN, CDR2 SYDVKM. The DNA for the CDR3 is TGTGCCAGCAGTGGCCGCATGAACACTGAAGCTTTCTTT. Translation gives CASSGRMNTEAFF.

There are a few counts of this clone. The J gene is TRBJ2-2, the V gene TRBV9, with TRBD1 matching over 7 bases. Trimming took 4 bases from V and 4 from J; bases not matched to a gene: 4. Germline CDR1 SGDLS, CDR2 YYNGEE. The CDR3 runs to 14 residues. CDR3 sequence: CASSKQGSTGELFF. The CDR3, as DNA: TGTGCCAGCAGCAAACAGGGGTCCACCGGGGAGCTGTTTTTT. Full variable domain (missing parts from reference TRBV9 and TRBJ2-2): DSGVTQTPKHLITATGQRVTLRCSPRSGDLSVYWYQQSLDQGLQFLIQYYNGEERAKGNILERFSAQQFPDLHSELNLSSLELGDSALYFCASSKQGSTGELFFGEGSRLTVL.

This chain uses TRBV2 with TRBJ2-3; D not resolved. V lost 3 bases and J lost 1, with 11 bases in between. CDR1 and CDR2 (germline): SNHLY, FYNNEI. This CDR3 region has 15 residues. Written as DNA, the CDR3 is TGTGCCAGCAGTGAGTCCAGTCGGGGCACAGATACGCAGTATTTT. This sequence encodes CASSESSRGTDTQYF.

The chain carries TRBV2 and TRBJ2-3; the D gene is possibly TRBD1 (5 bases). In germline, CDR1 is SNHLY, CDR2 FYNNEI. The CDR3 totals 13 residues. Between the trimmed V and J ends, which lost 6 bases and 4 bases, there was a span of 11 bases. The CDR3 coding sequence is TGTGCCAGCAGCGCCTCCAGGGCAGATACGCAGTATTTT. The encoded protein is CASSASRADTQYF.

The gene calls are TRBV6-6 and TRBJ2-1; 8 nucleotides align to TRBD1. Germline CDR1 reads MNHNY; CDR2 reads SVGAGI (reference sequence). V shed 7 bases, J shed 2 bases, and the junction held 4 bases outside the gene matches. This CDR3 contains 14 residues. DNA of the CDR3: TGTGCCAGCAAAACAGGGGGACCCTACAATGAGCAGTTCTTC. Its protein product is CASKTGGPYNEQFF.

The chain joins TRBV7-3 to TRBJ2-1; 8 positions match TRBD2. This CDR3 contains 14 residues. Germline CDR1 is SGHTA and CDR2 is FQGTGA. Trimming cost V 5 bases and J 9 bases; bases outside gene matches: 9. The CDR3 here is CASSRLTSDGEQFF. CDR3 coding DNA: TGTGCCAGCAGCCGCCTGACTAGCGACGGTGAGCAGTTCTTC.